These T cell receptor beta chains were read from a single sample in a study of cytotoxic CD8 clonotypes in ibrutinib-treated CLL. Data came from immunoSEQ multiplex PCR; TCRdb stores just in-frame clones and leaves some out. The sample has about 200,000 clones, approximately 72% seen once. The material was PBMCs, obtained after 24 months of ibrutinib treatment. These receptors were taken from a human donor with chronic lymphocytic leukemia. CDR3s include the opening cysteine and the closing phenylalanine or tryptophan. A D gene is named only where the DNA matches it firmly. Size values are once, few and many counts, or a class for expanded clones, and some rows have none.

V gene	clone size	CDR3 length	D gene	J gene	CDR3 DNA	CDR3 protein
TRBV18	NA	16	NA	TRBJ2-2	TGTGCCAGCTCACCACCGGGGGGACAAAACACCGGGGAGCTGTTTTTT	CASSPPGGQNTGELFF
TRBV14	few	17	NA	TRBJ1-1	TGTGCCAGCAGCCCTCCGGGACACCTAATTATGAACACTGAAGCTTTCTTT	CASSPPGHLIMNTEAFF
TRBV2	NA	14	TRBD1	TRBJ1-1	TGTGCCAGCAGGACTGACAGGGTAGGGACTGAAGCTTTCTTT	CASRTDRVGTEAFF
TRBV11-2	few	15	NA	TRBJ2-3	TGTGCCAGCAGCTTAGTATGGGGAAGCACAGATACGCAGTATTTT	CASSLVWGSTDTQYF
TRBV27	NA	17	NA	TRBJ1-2	TGTGCCAGCAGTTTATCGAGTTTCTGGCAGGGTCGATATGGCTACACCTTC	CASSLSSFWQGRYGYTF
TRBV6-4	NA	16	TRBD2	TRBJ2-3	TGTGCCAGCAGTGATTTAGCGGGAGGGAGCACAGATACGCAGTATTTT	CASSDLAGGSTDTQYF
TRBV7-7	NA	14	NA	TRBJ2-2	TGTGCTAGCAGCTTAGAGAGGGGCACCGGGGAGCTGTTTTTT	CASSLERGTGELFF
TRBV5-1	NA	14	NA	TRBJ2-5	TGCGCCAGCAGCTTGGGAGTGGGAAGAGAGACCCAGTACTTC	CASSLGVGRETQYF
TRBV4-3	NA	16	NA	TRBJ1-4	TGCGCCAGCAGCCAAGATATTCAGGCACGGGTCGGAAAACTGTTTTTT	CASSQDIQARVGKLFF
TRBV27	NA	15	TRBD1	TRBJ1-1	TGTGCCAGCAGTCTAAAACAGGGGATGAACACTGAAGCTTTCTTT	CASSLKQGMNTEAFF
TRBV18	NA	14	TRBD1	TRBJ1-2	TGTGCCAGCTCACCATCGCAGGGGGCCGATGGCTACACCTTC	CASSPSQGADGYTF
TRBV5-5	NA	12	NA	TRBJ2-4	TGTGCCAGCAGCTTGGGGACGGACTCCGCTTACTTC	CASSLGTDSAYF
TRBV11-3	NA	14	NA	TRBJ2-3	TGTGCCAGCAGCTTGGGCGGGTTTCCAGATACGCAGTATTTT	CASSLGGFPDTQYF
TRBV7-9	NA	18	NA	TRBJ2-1	TGTGCCAGCAGCCAGGAGTTGGGGACAAGTTACTCCTACAATGAGCAGTTCTTC	CASSQELGTSYSYNEQFF
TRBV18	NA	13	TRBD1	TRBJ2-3	TGTGCCAGCTCACGACAGGGGGCAGATACGCAGTATTTT	CASSRQGADTQYF
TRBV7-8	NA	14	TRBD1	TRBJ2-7	TGTGCCAGCAGCTTGTCGGGACAGGGCTACGAGCAGTACTTC	CASSLSGQGYEQYF
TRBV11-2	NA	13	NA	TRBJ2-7	TGTGCCAGCAGCTTAGGAGGGCGGCACGAGCAGTACTTC	CASSLGGRHEQYF
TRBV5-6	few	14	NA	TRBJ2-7	TGTGCCAGCAGCTACGAGGCGGGAACCTACGAGCAGTACTTC	CASSYEAGTYEQYF
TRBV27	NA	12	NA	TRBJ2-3	TGTGCCAGCAGTTTACAGGGTGATACGCAGTATTTT	CASSLQGDTQYF
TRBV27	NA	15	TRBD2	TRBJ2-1	TGTGCCAGCAGTTTATCCACTAGCGGATACAATGAGCAGTTCTTC	CASSLSTSGYNEQFF
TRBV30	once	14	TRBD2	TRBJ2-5	TGTGCCTGGACTACGGGACTAGTTCGGGAGACCCAGTACTTC	CAWTTGLVRETQYF
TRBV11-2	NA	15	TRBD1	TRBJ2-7	TGTGCCAGCAGCCAGACGACAGGGGCCAGCTACGAGCAGTACTTC	CASSQTTGASYEQYF
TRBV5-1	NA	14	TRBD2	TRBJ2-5	TGCGCCAGCAGCTTACTAGCGGGAGAAGAGACCCAGTACTTC	CASSLLAGEETQYF
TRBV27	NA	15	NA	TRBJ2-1	TGTGCCAGCAGTCTTAAAATCAGGGAAATCGATGAGCAGTTCTTC	CASSLKIREIDEQFF
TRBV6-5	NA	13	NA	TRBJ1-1	TGTGCCAGCAGTTACCGAAGGGACACTGAAGCTTTCTTT	CASSYRRDTEAFF
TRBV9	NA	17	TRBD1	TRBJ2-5	TGTGCCAGCAGCACTGGGCAGGGGGCCCCCGTCCAAGAGACCCAGTACTTC	CASSTGQGAPVQETQYF
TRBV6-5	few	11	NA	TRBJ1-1	TGTGCCAGCCGGGAGAACACTGAAGCTTTCTTT	CASRENTEAFF
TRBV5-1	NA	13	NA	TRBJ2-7	TGCGCCAGCAGCCTCGGGCAGGGGGGCGAGCAGTACTTC	CASSLGQGGEQYF
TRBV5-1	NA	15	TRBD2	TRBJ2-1	TGCGCCAGCAGCAATAGGCTAGCGGGAGGATATGAGCAGTTCTTC	CASSNRLAGGYEQFF
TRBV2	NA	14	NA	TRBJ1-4	TGTGCCAGCAGTGGTGACAGGATGAATGAAAAACTGTTTTTT	CASSGDRMNEKLFF
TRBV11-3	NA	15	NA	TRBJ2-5	TGTGCCAGCAGCTTAGGGGTTCAAGGGAAGGAGACCCAGTACTTC	CASSLGVQGKETQYF
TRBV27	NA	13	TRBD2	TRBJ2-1	TGTGCCAGCAGTAGAGCGGGAGGGGATGAGCAGTTCTTC	CASSRAGGDEQFF
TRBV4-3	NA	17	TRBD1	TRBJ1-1	TGCGCCAGCAGCCAAGATTTCACAGGGGGCGCGGGCTCTGAAGCTTTCTTT	CASSQDFTGGAGSEAFF
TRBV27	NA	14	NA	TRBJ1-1	TGTGCCAGCAGTCAACGACGGTGGGACACTGAAGCTTTCTTT	CASSQRRWDTEAFF
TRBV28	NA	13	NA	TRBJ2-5	TGTGCCAGCAGTTCCTGGGCACAAGAGACCCAGTACTTC	CASSSWAQETQYF
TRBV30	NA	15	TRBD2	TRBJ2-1	TGTGCCTGGAGTGCAGGACTAGCGGGAAGGGATGAGCAGTTCTTC	CAWSAGLAGRDEQFF
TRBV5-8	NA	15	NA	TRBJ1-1	TGTGCCAGCAGCTCAGAACAGGGCCTAGGCACTGAAGCTTTCTTT	CASSSEQGLGTEAFF
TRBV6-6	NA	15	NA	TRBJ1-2	TGTGCCAGCAGGGGTAAAGGGCCTCATCGCTATGGCTACACCTTC	CASRGKGPHRYGYTF
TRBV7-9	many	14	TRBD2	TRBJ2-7	TGTGCCAGCAGTCTAGCGGGAGTAACCTACGAGCAGTACTTC	CASSLAGVTYEQYF
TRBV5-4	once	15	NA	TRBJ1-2	TGTGCCAGCAGCCACGCGGCGCAGGGCGTGCGGGGCTACACCTTC	CASSHAAQGVRGYTF
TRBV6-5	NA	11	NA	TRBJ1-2	TGTGCCAGCAGTTTCGGCTATGGCTACACCTTC	CASSFGYGYTF
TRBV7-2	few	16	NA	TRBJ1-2	TGTGCCAGCAGCTTCTTGGTAATCGACAGCTACTATGGCTACACCTTC	CASSFLVIDSYYGYTF
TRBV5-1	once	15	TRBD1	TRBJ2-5	TGCGCCAGCAGCTTGGAGGGACAGGGGATGGAGACCCAGTACTTC	CASSLEGQGMETQYF
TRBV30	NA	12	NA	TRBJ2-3	TGTGCCTGGAGGCCAGCGGGAGATACGCAGTATTTT	CAWRPAGDTQYF
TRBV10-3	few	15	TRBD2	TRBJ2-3	TGTGCCATCAGTTCTAGCGGGGAGGACACAGATACGCAGTATTTT	CAISSSGEDTDTQYF
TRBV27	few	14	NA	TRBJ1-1	TGTGCCAGCAGTAGGTATGGGGGGTTTGGTGAAGCTTTCTTT	CASSRYGGFGEAFF
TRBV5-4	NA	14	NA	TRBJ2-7	TGTGCCAGCAGCTTGACTAGCCAGGCGGGCGAGCAGTACTTC	CASSLTSQAGEQYF
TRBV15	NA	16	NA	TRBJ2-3	TGTGCCACCAGCACCCCTTGGCAGGGAGCGGGAGATACGCAGTATTTT	CATSTPWQGAGDTQYF
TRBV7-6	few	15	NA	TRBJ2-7	TGTGCCAGCAGCTTAGCGGCAGGGGCGAGCTACGAGCAGTACTTC	CASSLAAGASYEQYF
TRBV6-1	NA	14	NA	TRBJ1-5	TGTGCCAGCATAAGGACCCCCAGCAATCAGCCCCAGCATTTT	CASIRTPSNQPQHF
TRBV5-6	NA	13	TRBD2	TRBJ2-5	TGTGCCAGCAGCTTTTACGGGAGGGAGACCCAGTACTTC	CASSFYGRETQYF